This note documents a single T cell receptor beta chain sequence. The antigen is unknown. The data were taken from a study of T cells in localized non-small cell lung cancer. Study conclusions and caveats: In adjacent lung appeared a median approximately 61 of the top 100 tumor clones.

Sequencing used immunoSEQ multiplex PCR; TCRdb keeps in-frame clones, though not all of them. This sample has 10,000 to 15,000 clones, with roughly 84% found just once. Deletions cut 2 bases from V and 2 bases from J, with 12 bases between. Germline V gene data show CDR1 as WSHSY and CDR2 as SAAADI. This CDR3 is 15 amino acids long. The sequence derives from a male donor at least 60 years old with stage III lung adenocarcinoma. Source: peripheral blood, taken before any cancer treatment. The chain uses TRBV10-2 and TRBJ2-5, with D possibly TRBD1 on 7 matching bases. In DNA form, the CDR3 reads TGCGCCAGCAGTGAGCCCGCAGGGGGGCAAGAGACCCAGTACTTC. It translates to CASSEPAGGQETQYF.